Following are 2 T cell receptor beta chains from one sample sequenced in a study of shared clonotypes between healthy human individuals. Assay: immunoSEQ multiplex PCR; the TCRdb copy retains only in-frame clones and omits some. This table has approximately 600,000 clones, approximately 95% appearing once. Terminally differentiated effector memory CD45RA+ cells were excluded from the naive CD8 cells, which were CD45RO-negative and positively selected for CCR7. The material sequenced was naive CD8+ T cells sorted from blood. These receptors all stem from a woman aged 25 to 39 in good health.

The chain couples TRBV4-1 to TRBJ2-1, with D possibly TRBD1 on 6 matching bases. CDR1 is MGHRA, CDR2 YSYEKL, per germline. Deletions cut 1 base from V and 4 bases from J, with 14 bases between. The CDR3 length is 16 residues. CDR3: CASSQGSRGEYNEQFF. DNA of the CDR3: TGCGCCAGCAGCCAAGGATCCAGGGGCGAATACAATGAGCAGTTCTTC.

The chain couples TRBV29-1 to TRBJ1-2, with unresolved D. This CDR3 has 12 residues. V was cut by 0 bases and J by 5 bases, with 7 bases left in between. Germline-derived CDR1 and CDR2 are SQVTM and ANQGSEA. The CDR3 loop reads CSVEEYGYGYTF. CDR3 bases: TGCAGCGTTGAAGAATATGGTTATGGCTACACCTTC.